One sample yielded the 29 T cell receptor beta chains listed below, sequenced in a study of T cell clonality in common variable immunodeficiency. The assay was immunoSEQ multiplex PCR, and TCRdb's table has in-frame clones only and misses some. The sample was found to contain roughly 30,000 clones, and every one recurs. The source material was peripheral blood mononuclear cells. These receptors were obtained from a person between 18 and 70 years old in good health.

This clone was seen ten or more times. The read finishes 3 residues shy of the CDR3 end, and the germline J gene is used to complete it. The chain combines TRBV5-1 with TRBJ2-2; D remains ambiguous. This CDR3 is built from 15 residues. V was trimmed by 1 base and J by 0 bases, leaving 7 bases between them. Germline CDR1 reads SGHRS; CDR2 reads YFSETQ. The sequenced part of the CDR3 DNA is TGCGCCAGCAGCTTGTGGCGGACGAACACCGGGGAG. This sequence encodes CASSLWRTNTGE. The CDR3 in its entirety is CASSLWRTNTGELFF.

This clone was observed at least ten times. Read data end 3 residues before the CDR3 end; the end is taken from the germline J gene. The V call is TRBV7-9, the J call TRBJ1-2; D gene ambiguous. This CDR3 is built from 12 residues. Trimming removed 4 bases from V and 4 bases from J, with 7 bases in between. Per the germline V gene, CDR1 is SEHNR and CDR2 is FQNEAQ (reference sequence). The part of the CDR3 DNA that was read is TGTGCCAGCAGCTCCCCCCTCTATGGC. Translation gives CASSSPLYG. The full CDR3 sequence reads CASSSPLYGYTF.

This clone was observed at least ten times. The covered CDR3 bases are TGTGCCAGTAGTATACGGGGGGGGACAGGGCCTGGGGCCAACGTC. It encodes CASSIRGGTGPGANV. The complete CDR3 reads CASSIRGGTGPGANVLTF. This chain links TRBV19 with TRBJ2-6, with D perhaps matching TRBD1 (9 bases). The CDR3 end falls 3 residues outside the read, so it is completed with the germline J gene. Germline values: CDR1 LNHDA, CDR2 SQIVND (reference sequence). CDR3 size: 18 residues. The V and J ends lost 2 bases and 2 bases respectively, with 16 bases between them.

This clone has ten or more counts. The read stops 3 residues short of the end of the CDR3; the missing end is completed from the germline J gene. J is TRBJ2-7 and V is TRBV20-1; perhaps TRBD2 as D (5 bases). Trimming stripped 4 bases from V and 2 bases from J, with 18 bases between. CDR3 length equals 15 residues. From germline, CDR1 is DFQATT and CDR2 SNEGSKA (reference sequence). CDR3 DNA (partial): TGCAGTGCTATGAAATTACAGCTGACTACCTACGAG. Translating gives CSAMKLQLTTYE. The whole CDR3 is CSAMKLQLTTYEQYF.

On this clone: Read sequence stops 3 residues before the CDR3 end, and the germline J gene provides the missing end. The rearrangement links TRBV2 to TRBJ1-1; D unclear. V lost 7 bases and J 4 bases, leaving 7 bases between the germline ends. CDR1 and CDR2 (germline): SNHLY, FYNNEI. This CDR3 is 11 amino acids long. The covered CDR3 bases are TGTGCCAGCAACGAGGGCACTGAA. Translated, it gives CASNEGTE. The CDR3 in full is CASNEGTEAFF.

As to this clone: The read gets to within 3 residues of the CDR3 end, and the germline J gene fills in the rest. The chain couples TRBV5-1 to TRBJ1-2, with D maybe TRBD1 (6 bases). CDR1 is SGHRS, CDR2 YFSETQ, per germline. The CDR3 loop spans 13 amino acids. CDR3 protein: CASSRFQQGLYTF. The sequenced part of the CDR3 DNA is TGCGCCAGCAGTCGGTTCCAACAGGGTTTG.

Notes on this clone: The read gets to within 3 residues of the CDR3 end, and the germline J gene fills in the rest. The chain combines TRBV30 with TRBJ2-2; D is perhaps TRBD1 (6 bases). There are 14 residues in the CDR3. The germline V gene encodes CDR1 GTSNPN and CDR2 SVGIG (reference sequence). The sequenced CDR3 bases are TGTGCCTGGGTAAAACAGGGTCCTAATGAAAAG. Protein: CAWVKQGPNEK. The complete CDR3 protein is CAWVKQGPNEKLFF. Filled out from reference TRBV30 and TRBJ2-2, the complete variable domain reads SQTIHQWPATLVQPVGSPLSLECTVEGTSNPNLYWYRQAAGRGLQLLFYSVGIGQISSEVPQNLSASRPQDRQFILSSKKLLLSDSGFYLCAWVKQGPNEKLFFGEGSRLTVL.

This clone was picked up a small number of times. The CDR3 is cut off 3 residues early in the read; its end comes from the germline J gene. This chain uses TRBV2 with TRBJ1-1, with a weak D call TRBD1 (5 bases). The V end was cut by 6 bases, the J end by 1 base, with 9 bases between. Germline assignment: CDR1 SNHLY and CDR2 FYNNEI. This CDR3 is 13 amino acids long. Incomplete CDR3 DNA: TGTGCCAGCAGGGCGGGGGGGAACACTGAA. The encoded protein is CASRAGGNTE. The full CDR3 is CASRAGGNTEAFF.

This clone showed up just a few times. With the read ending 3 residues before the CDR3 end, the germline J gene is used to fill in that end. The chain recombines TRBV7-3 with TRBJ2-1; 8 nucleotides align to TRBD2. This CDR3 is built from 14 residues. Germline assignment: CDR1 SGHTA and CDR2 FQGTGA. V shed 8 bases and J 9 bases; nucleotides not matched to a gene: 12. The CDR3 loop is CASPPGGGRSEQFF. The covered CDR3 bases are TGTGCCAGCCCCCCCGGGGGGGGGCGGAGTGAG.

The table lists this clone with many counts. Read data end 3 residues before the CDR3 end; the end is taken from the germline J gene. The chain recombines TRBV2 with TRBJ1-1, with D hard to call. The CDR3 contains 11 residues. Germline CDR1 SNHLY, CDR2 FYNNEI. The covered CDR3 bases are TGTGCCAGCAGTGATCGGGTCGTG. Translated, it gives CASSDRVV. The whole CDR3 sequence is CASSDRVVAFF.

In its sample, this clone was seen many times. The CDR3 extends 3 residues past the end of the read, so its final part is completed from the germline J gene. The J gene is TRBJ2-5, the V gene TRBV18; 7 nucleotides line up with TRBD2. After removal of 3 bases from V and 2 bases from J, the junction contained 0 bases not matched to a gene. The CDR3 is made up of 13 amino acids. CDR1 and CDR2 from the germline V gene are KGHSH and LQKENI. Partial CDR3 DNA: TGTGCCAGCTCACCTAGCGGGCAAGAGACC. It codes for CASSPSGQET. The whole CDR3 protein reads CASSPSGQETQYF.

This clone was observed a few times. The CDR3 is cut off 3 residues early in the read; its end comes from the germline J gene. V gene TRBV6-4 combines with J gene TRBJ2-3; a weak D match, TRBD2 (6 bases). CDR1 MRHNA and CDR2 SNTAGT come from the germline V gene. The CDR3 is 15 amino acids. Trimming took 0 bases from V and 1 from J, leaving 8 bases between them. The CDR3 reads CASSDSPGGTDTQYF. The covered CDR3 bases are TGTGCCAGCAGTGACTCCCCGGGGGGCACAGATACG.

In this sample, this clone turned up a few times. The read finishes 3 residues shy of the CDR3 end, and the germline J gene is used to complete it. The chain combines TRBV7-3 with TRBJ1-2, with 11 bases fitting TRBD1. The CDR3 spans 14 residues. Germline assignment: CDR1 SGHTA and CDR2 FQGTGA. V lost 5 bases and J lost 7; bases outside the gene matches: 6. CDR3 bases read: TGTGCCAGCAGCCCAGGGACAGGGGGGGGTGGC. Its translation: CASSPGTGGGG. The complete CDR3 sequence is CASSPGTGGGGYTF.

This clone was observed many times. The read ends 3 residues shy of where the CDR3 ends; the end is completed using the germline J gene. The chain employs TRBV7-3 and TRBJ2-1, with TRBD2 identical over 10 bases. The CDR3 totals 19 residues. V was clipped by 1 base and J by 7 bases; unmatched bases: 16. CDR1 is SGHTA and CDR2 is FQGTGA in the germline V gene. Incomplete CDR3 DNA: TGTGCCAGCAGCTTAAAGGTCTCCGGGGCTAGCGGGGGAGGAAATGAG. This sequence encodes CASSLKVSGASGGGNE. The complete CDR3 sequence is CASSLKVSGASGGGNEQFF.

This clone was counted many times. The CDR3 bases that were read are TGTGCCTGCTCCCACCGGGGAAACTTCTACGAG. Translating it yields CACSHRGNFYE. The complete CDR3 protein is CACSHRGNFYEQYF. The V call is TRBV30, the J call TRBJ2-7; a weak D match, TRBD2 (5 bases). With the read ending 3 residues before the CDR3 end, the germline J gene is used to fill in that end. CDR3 length: 14 amino acids. Germline V gives CDR1 GTSNPN, CDR2 SVGIG (reference sequence). Trimming stripped 6 bases from V and 3 bases from J, with 18 bases between.

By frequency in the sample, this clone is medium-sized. The covered CDR3 bases are TGTGCCTGGAGTGACAGGGTAGAA. This encodes CAWSDRVE. The entire CDR3 reads CAWSDRVELFF. This chain connects TRBV30 to TRBJ1-4, with D possibly being TRBD1 (6 bases). The CDR3 end falls 3 residues outside the read, so it is completed with the germline J gene. The CDR3 is made up of 11 amino acids. The germline CDR1 and CDR2 sequences are GTSNPN and SVGIG (reference sequence).

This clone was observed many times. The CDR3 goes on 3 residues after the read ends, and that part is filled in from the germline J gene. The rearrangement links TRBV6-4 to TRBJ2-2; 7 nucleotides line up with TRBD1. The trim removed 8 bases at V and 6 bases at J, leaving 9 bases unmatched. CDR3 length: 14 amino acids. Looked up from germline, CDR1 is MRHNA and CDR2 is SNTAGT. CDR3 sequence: CASRDSDSSGELFF. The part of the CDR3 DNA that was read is TGTGCCAGCCGGGACAGTGACAGTTCCGGGGAG.

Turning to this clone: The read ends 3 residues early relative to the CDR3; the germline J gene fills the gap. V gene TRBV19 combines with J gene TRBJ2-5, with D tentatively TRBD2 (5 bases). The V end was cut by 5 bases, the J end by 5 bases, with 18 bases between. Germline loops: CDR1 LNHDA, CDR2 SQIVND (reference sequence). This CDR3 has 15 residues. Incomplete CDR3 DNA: TGTGCCAGTAGTGGGCCCCGAAGGAGCGGCGAGACC. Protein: CASSGPRRSGET. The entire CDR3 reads CASSGPRRSGETQYF.

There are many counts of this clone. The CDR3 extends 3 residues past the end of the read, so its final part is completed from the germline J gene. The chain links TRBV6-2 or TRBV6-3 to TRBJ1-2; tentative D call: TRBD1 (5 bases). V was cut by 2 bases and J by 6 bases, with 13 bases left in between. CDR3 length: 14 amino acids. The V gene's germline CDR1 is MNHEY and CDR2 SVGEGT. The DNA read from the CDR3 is TGTGCCAGCAGTTACAGGAGGGGAGATGATGGC. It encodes CASSYRRGDDG. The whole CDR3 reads CASSYRRGDDGYTF.

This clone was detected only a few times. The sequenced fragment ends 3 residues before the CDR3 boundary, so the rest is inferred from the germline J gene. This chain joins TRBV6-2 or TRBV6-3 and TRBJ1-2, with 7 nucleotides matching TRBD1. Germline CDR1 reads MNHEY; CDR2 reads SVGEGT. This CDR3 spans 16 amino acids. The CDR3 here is CASSYTDREPNYDYTF. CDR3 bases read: TGTGCCAGCAGTTACACAGACAGGGAACCAAACTACGAC.

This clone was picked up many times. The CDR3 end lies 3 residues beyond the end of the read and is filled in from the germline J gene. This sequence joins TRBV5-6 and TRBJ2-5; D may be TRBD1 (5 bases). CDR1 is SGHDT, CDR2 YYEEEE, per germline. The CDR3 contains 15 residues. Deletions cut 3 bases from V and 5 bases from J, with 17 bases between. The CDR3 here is CASSYVGAGEETQYF. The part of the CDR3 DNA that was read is TGTGCCAGCAGCTACGTAGGGGCCGGAGAGGAGACC.

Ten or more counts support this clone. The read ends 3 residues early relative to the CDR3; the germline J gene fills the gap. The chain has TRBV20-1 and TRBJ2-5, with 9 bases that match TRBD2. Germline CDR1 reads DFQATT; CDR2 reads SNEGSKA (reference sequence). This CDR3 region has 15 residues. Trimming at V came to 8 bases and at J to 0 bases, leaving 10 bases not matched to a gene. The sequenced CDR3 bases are TGCAGTCCTAACCCAAGCGGGGGGAACCAAGAGACC. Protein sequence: CSPNPSGGNQET. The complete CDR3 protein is CSPNPSGGNQETQYF.

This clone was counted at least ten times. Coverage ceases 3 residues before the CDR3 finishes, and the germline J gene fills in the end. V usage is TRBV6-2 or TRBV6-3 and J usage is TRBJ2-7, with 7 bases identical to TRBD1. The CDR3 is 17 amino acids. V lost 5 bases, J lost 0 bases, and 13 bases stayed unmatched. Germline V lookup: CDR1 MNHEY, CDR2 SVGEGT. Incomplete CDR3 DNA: TGTGCCAGCAGTCCCCTCACTGGGACAGCTTACTCCTACGAG. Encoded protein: CASSPLTGTAYSYE. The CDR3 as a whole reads CASSPLTGTAYSYEQYF.

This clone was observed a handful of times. The part of the CDR3 DNA that was read is TGTGCCAGCAGCCCCTTGGGGGCCCACTATGGC. Translated: CASSPLGAHYG. The complete CDR3 reads CASSPLGAHYGYTF. The chain employs TRBV2 and TRBJ1-2; D might be TRBD1 (6 bases). From the germline J gene comes the end of the CDR3, since the read stops 3 residues before it. Trimming took 6 bases from V and 3 from J, leaving 14 bases between them. The germline V gene encodes CDR1 SNHLY and CDR2 FYNNEI. This CDR3 region has 14 residues.

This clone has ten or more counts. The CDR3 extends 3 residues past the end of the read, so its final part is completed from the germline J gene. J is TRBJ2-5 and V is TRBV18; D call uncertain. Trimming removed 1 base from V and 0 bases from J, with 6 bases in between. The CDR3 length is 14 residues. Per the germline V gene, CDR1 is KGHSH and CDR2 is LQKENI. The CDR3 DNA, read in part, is TGTGCCAGCTCACCACAGGGCAACCAAGAGACC. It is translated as CASSPQGNQET. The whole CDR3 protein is CASSPQGNQETQYF.

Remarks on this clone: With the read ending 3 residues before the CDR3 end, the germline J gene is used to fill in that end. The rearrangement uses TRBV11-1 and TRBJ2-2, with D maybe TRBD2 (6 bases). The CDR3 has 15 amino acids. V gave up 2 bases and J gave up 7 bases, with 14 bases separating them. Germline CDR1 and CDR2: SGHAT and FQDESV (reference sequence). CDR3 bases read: TGTGCCAGCAGCTTATATCCGGGGCGGGGCGGGGAG. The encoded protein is CASSLYPGRGGE. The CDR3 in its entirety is CASSLYPGRGGELFF.

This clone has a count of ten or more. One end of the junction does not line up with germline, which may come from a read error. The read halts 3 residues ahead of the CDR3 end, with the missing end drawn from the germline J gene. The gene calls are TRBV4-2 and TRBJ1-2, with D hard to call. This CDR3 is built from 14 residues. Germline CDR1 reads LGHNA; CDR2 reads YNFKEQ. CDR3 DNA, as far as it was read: TGCGCCAGCAGCTTGTCCCTCCGGGGCTATGGC. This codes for CASSLSLRGYG. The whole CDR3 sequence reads CASSLSLRGYGYTF.

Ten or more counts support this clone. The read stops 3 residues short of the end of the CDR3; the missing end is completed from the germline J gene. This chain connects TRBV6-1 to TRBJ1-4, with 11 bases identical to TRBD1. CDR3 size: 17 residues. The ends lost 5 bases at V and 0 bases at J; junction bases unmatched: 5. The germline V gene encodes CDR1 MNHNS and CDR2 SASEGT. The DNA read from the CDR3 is TGTGCCAGCAGTCAAGGACAGGGGGCGCCAACTAATGAAAAA. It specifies CASSQGQGAPTNEK. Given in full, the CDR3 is CASSQGQGAPTNEKLFF.

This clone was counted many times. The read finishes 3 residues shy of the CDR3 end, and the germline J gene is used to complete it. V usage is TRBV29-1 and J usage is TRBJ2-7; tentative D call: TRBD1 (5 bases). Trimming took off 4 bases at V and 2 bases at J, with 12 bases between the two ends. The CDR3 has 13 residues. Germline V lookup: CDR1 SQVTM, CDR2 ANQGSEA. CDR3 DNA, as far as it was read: TGCAGCGTTGCGAAAGGGGATGCCTACGAG. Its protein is CSVAKGDAYE. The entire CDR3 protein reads CSVAKGDAYEQYF.